Below, 27 T cell receptor beta chains from the same sample are listed, as sequenced in a study of T-cell memory formation after mild COVID-19. MiXCR, run by TCRdb on the 5' RACE reads, gives a single entry per CDR3 protein. The repertoire includes roughly 250,000 distinct CDR3 sequences, approximately 16% of them detected once, and 22% sits in the top ten. Material for sequencing was PBMCs or a T cell subset sorted from them (not recorded which). The source is a man younger than 35 who had mild COVID-19 (a few samples of this study predate the infection). Cell type and time point are not known.

J is TRBJ2-7 and V is TRBV10-3, with TRBD1 as a possible D gene (6 bases). V lost 8 bases to trimming and J lost 4 bases, with 15 bases between them. CDR3 length: 13 amino acids. The germline V gene has CDR1 ENHRY and CDR2 SYGVKD. Here the CDR3 reads CAIRPGHLYEQYF. CDR3 coding DNA: TGTGCCATCCGCCCGGGACACTTGTACGAGCAGTACTTC.

The chain has TRBV6-2 or TRBV6-3 and TRBJ2-5; 8 bases are shared with TRBD2. This CDR3 region has 14 residues. Germline assignment: CDR1 MNHEY and CDR2 SVGEGT. V shed 6 bases, J shed 3 bases, and the junction held 6 bases outside the gene matches. The CDR3 spells CASRQLGLEETQYF. CDR3 bases: TGTGCCAGCAGACAATTGGGACTAGAAGAGACCCAGTACTTC.

This clonotype was seen a few times. V and J are TRBV11-3 and TRBJ2-3; the match to TRBD2 covers 8 bases. From germline, CDR1 is SGHNT and CDR2 YENEEA. The V gene end was trimmed by 3 bases and the J gene end by 2 bases; junction bases not matched to a gene: 4. This CDR3 is 15 amino acids long. The CDR3 coding sequence is TGTGCCAGCAGCTTTGGCGGGGGGCACACAGATACGCAGTATTTT. This sequence encodes CASSFGGGHTDTQYF.

V is TRBV7-9 and J is TRBJ2-5, with 11 bases identical to TRBD2. The CDR3 length is 15 residues. From germline, CDR1 is SEHNR and CDR2 FQNEAQ (reference sequence). J was trimmed by 5 bases and V by 2 bases; bases with no gene match: 4. CDR3 loop: CASSLKLAGGETQYF. The DNA for the CDR3 is TGTGCCAGCAGCTTAAAGCTAGCGGGGGGCGAGACCCAGTACTTC.

The chain links TRBV11-2 to TRBJ2-7; no clear D gene. The CDR3 runs to 13 residues. The V end was cut by 4 bases, the J end by 1 base, with 8 bases between. Germline CDR1 SGHAT, CDR2 FQNNGV. CDR3 nucleotides: TGTGCCAGCAGCTGGCCAAATTCCTACGAGCAGTACGTC. Its translation: CASSWPNSYEQYV.

A few counts support this clonotype. V gene TRBV5-5 combines with J gene TRBJ1-5; a weak D match, TRBD1 (6 bases). The CDR3 length is 15 residues. Trimming stripped 6 bases from V and 1 base from J, with 14 bases between. CDR1 is SGHKS, CDR2 YYEKEE, per germline (reference sequence). The CDR3 DNA is TGTGCCAGCACCCCAGGGGACTACAGCAATCAGCCCCAGCATTTT. The encoded protein is CASTPGDYSNQPQHF.

This clonotype turned up a few times. The gene calls are TRBV7-9 and TRBJ2-7; a weak D match, TRBD2 (6 bases). The CDR3 runs to 13 residues. Looked up from germline, CDR1 is SEHNR and CDR2 is FQNEAQ (reference sequence). The V end lost 7 bases, the J end lost 11 bases, and 21 bases lay between the germline ends. The CDR3 bases are TGTGCCAGCACCACTTCCCCTAGCGACAGAGAGTACTTC. Its translation: CASTTSPSDREYF.

The gene calls are TRBV29-1 and TRBJ2-3, with D perhaps TRBD2 (6 bases). Germline values: CDR1 SQVTM, CDR2 ANQGSEA. The CDR3 has 15 residues. The V end lost 3 bases, the J end lost 2 bases, and 15 bases lay between the germline ends. CDR3 region: CSVEEGSDFTDTQYF. In DNA form, the CDR3 reads TGCAGCGTTGAGGAGGGTTCGGATTTCACAGATACGCAGTATTTT.

This clonotype appeared once. The V call is TRBV3-1, the J call TRBJ2-3; D is perhaps TRBD1 (5 bases). V was clipped by 4 bases and J by 4 bases, with 12 bases between them. This CDR3 spans 14 amino acids. Germline CDR1 LGHDT, CDR2 YNNKEL (reference sequence). The CDR3 loop reads CASSPGLRADTQYF. As DNA, the CDR3 is TGTGCCAGCAGCCCAGGCCTCAGGGCAGATACGCAGTATTTT.

Only a few counts were recorded for this clonotype. V and J are TRBV7-9 and TRBJ1-5; D is uncertain. V was cut by 3 bases and J by 3 bases, with 9 bases left in between. Germline CDR1 SEHNR, CDR2 FQNEAQ (reference sequence). The CDR3 has 14 residues. The CDR3 DNA sequence: TGTGCCAGCAGCTTTAGTGACACCAATCAGCCCCAGCATTTT. It is translated as CASSFSDTNQPQHF.

The chain uses TRBV7-2 and TRBJ1-5; D not certain. The CDR3 extends over 15 amino acids. Germline CDR1 and CDR2: SGHTA and FQGNSA. Trimming pared 2 bases from V and 3 bases from J, leaving 11 bases between. The CDR3 protein is CASSLSARSNQPQHF. In nucleotides, the CDR3 is TGTGCCAGCAGCTTATCTGCAAGGTCCAATCAGCCCCAGCATTTT.

This clonotype has a handful of counts. This chain uses TRBV3-1 with TRBJ1-5; D is undetermined. This CDR3 spans 13 amino acids. Looked up from germline, CDR1 is LGHDT and CDR2 is YNNKEL (reference sequence). V dropped 3 bases and J dropped 3 bases, with 6 bases sitting between them. The CDR3 DNA sequence: TGTGCCAGCAGCCAGGGTGACAATCAGCCCCAGCATTTT. Translation: CASSQGDNQPQHF. Complete variable domain (other parts from reference TRBV3-1 and TRBJ1-5): DTAVSQTPKYLVTQMGNDKSIKCEQNLGHDTMYWYKQDSKKFLKIMFSYNNKELIINETVPNRFSPKSPDKAHLNLHINSLELGDSAVYFCASSQGDNQPQHFGDGTRLSIL.

This clonotype was counted at least ten times. The rearrangement uses TRBV5-1 and TRBJ2-1, with D perhaps matching TRBD1 or TRBD2 (5 bases each). CDR1 and CDR2 (germline): SGHRS, YFSETQ. Trimming took 3 bases from V and 0 from J, leaving 10 bases between them. This CDR3 comprises 15 residues. CDR3 amino acids: CASSSSGSSYNEQFF. CDR3 DNA sequence: TGCGCCAGCAGCTCATCAGGGAGCTCCTACAATGAGCAGTTCTTC.

In its sample, this clonotype was seen a few times. The chain joins TRBV10-3 to TRBJ2-5; the D call may be TRBD1 or TRBD2 (5 bases each). Germline lookup yields CDR1 ENHRY and CDR2 SYGVKD. Deletions cut 8 bases from V and 2 bases from J, with 12 bases between. CDR3 length: 13 amino acids. CDR3 sequence: CAIRLGDQETQYF. The CDR3, as DNA: TGTGCCATCCGGCTGGGGGATCAAGAGACCCAGTACTTC.

This clonotype turned up a few times. This chain connects TRBV11-2 to TRBJ2-7; D ambiguous. The ends were cut back, 1 base at V and 5 bases at J, with 6 bases in the middle. Looked up from germline, CDR1 is SGHAT and CDR2 is FQNNGV. The CDR3 is made up of 12 amino acids. The CDR3 DNA follows: TGTGCCAGCAGCTTAGGTAGGAACGAGCAGTACGTC. It codes for CASSLGRNEQYV.

The V call is TRBV12-3 or TRBV12-4, the J call TRBJ1-3; D may be TRBD1 (5 bases). The ends were cut back, 5 bases at V and 0 bases at J, with 11 bases in the middle. This CDR3 has 15 residues. Here the CDR3 DNA reads TGTGCCAGCAGTCCGCGGGACCCCTCTGGAAACACCATATATTTT. This translates into CASSPRDPSGNTIYF.

The chain is built from TRBV7-2 and TRBJ1-5; D is possibly TRBD1 (5 bases). This CDR3 region has 16 residues. Trimming pared 4 bases from V and 3 bases from J, leaving 16 bases between. CDR1 SGHTA and CDR2 FQGNSA come from the germline V gene. As DNA, the CDR3 is TGTGCCAGCAGCTACCAGACAGTACGTACCAATCAGCCCCAGCATTTT. Translating it yields CASSYQTVRTNQPQHF.

This clonotype was counted a few times. V gene TRBV6-2 or TRBV6-3 combines with J gene TRBJ1-5, with D possibly TRBD1 on 6 matching bases. Germline V gene sequence: CDR1 MNHEY, CDR2 SVGEGT. The CDR3 sequence is 15 residues long. The V and J ends lost 5 bases and 0 bases respectively, with 11 bases between them. CDR3 DNA sequence: TGTGCCAGCAGTCGACAGGACGATAGCAATCAGCCCCAGCATTTT. Protein sequence: CASSRQDDSNQPQHF.

This clonotype appeared a few times. The V call is TRBV9, the J call TRBJ2-3; perhaps D is TRBD1 or TRBD2 (5 bases each). The CDR3 is 12 amino acids. In germline, CDR1 is SGDLS, CDR2 YYNGEE. V lost 3 bases and J lost 14, with 16 bases in between. The CDR3 DNA reads as TGTGCCAGCAGCGCAACCGGGGCCCACTGGTATTTT. This sequence encodes CASSATGAHWYF.

This chain uses TRBV6-1 with TRBJ2-5, with D possibly being TRBD2 (6 bases). Germline V gene lookup returns CDR1 MNHNS and CDR2 SASEGT. CDR3 length: 14 residues. V was clipped by 8 bases and J by 5 bases, with 18 bases between them. This CDR3 reads CASQLELARETQYF. CDR3 coding DNA: TGTGCCAGCCAGCTGGAACTAGCTCGGGAGACCCAGTACTTC.

For the CDR3, the DNA is TGTGCCAGCGGGCAGCCCCAGCATTTT. It specifies CASGQPQHF. V usage is TRBV6-6 and J usage is TRBJ1-5; no definite D call. There are 9 residues in the CDR3. CDR1 and CDR2 (germline): MNHNY, SVGAGI (reference sequence). V lost 8 bases and J 7 bases, leaving 3 bases between the germline ends.

Only a few counts were recorded for this clonotype. The V call is TRBV20-1, the J call TRBJ1-2, with D possibly matching TRBD1 (6 bases). The CDR3 has 13 amino acids. The V end was cut by 4 bases, the J end by 7 bases, with 16 bases between. Germline CDR1 is DFQATT and CDR2 is SNEGSKA (reference sequence). The CDR3 DNA sequence: TGCAGTGCTACGGGCCGGGACATTCGTGGCTACACCTTC. It is translated as CSATGRDIRGYTF.

This clonotype has more than one count but fewer than ten. The V call is TRBV6-5, the J call TRBJ2-2, with a possible D match to TRBD1 (5 bases). The V end lost 6 bases, the J end lost 1 base, and 9 bases lay between the germline ends. The CDR3 length is 14 residues. Germline V gene lookup returns CDR1 MNHEY and CDR2 SVGAGI. The CDR3: CASRDTGNTGELFF. DNA for the CDR3: TGTGCCAGCAGGGACACGGGGAACACCGGGGAGCTGTTTTTT.

The rearrangement links TRBV21-1 to TRBJ1-1; whether TRBD1, the table's D call, matches the DNA was not checked. TRBV21-1 is assigned pseudogene status. The CDR3 contains 11 residues. CDR3 amino acids: CASSPQGEAFF. DNA of the CDR3: TGTGCCAGCAGCCCGCAGGGAGAAGCTTTCTTT.

The CDR3 region has the DNA TGTGCCAGCAGAACCGGGACAGCCACAGATACGCAGTATTTT. It codes for CASRTGTATDTQYF. The chain recombines TRBV6-2 or TRBV6-3 with TRBJ2-3, with 7 bases fitting TRBD1. The CDR3 is 14 amino acids. Germline CDR1 is MNHEY and CDR2 is SVGEGT. Unmatched junction bases numbered 5, after V lost 6 bases and J lost 2 bases.

Only a few counts were recorded for this clonotype. The rearrangement joins TRBV12-3 or TRBV12-4 to TRBJ2-2, with D tentatively TRBD1 or TRBD2 (5 bases each). V was shortened by 2 bases and J by 2 bases, with 18 bases between the two germline ends. The CDR3 loop spans 18 amino acids. The CDR3 DNA follows: TGTGCCAGCAGTTTAACTCCTACGAGGGACCCAAACACCGGGGAGCTGTTTTTT. This codes for CASSLTPTRDPNTGELFF.

This chain joins TRBV6-5 and TRBJ2-1; D unclear. Looked up from germline, CDR1 is MNHEY and CDR2 is SVGAGI. CDR3 size: 15 residues. Trimming stripped 2 bases from V and 8 bases from J, with 16 bases between. CDR3 bases: TGTGCCAGCAGTTACCTAAGGCAACGGTACGATGAGCAGTTCTTC. Its translation: CASSYLRQRYDEQFF.